This T cell receptor beta chain is from a study of T cell responses to AZD1222 COVID-19 vaccine. Study at large: Pooled samples include second doses given at about 4 or 12 weeks. General study points: Regions 160-218 and 743-854 held dominance among vaccine-associated CD4 TCRs, which spanned spike. Clonal diversity was possibly underestimated, and white British individuals and females predominated among donors. It was only 6 or 7 AZD1222 recipients who were seropositive at baseline.

The table came from immunoSEQ multiplex PCR; TCRdb's copy has only in-frame clones and leaves some out. The sample shows about 55,000 clones, less than 85% of them seen only once. The CDR3 totals 15 residues. Trimming removed 7 bases at V and 1 base at J, with 16 bases between. Per germline, CDR1 MNHEY and CDR2 SVGAGI. Remarks on this clone: The target antigen is unknown.

The genes are TRBV6-5 and TRBJ1-1, with D perhaps matching TRBD1 (5 bases). The receptor was derived from an adult in good health. The sample in question was peripheral blood, obtained on day 0 of AZD1222 vaccination. The CDR3 region has the DNA TGTGCCAGCAACCCCCCGGCAGGGAAGAACACTGAAGCTTTCTTT. Protein sequence: CASNPPAGKNTEAFF.